This T cell receptor (beta chain) emerged from a study of T cell clones after liver transplantation. Clones were read by immunoSEQ multiplex PCR, and TCRdb kept only the in-frame ones, dropping some. The sample includes more than 7,500 clones, about 72% of them seen just once. The V end was cut by 5 bases, the J end by 4 bases, with 23 bases between. Germline V gives CDR1 MGHRA, CDR2 YSYEKL. CDR3 length equals 17 residues. This receptor was obtained from a human patient who received a liver transplant. Some T cells may be supplied by the graft donor. This specimen was CD8+ T cells from blood, taken at the 22-month timepoint. The chain joins TRBV4-1 to TRBJ1-2; D gene ambiguous. The CDR3 sequence: CASSYDSQNRKTYGYTF. As DNA, the CDR3 is TGCGCCAGCAGCTACGATTCCCAGAACCGAAAGACCTATGGCTACACCTTC.